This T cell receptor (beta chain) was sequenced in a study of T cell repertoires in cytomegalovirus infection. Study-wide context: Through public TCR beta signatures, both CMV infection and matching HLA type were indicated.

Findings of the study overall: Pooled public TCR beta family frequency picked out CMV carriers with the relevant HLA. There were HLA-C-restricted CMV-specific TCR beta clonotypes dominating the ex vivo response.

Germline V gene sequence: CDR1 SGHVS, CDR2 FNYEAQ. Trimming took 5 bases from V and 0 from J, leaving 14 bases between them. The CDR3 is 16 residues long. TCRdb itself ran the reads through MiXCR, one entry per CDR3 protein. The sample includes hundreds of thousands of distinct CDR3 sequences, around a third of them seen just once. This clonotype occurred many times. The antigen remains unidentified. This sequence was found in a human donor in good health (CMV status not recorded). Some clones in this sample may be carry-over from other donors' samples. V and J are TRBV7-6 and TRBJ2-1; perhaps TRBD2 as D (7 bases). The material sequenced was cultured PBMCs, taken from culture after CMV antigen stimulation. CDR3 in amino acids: CASSPTGGLSYNEQFF. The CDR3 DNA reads TGTGCCAGCAGCCCTACCGGGGGGCTCTCCTACAATGAGCAGTTCTTC.